These 5 T cell receptor beta chains came from one sample sequenced in a study of blood T cell repertoires in COVID-19 (dated by TCRdb to the early 2020s). The library relied on the immunoSEQ multiplex PCR assay. TCRdb stores this immuneACCESS table with in-frame sequences only. Part of the clones is absent; in the studies checked, under half of the shortfall reflects unresolved V genes, and no reason is known for the rest. This sample is represented by about 210,000 clones; roughly 78% of them were singletons. Of the sample, more than 10% falls within the top ten clones. The sequenced sample was peripheral blood. Receptors were obtained from a woman between 40 and 55 years old with acute or convalescent COVID-19.

J is TRBJ2-2 and V is TRBV4-3, with 7 bases fitting TRBD1. V shed 5 bases, J shed 5 bases, and the junction held 5 bases outside the gene matches. There are 14 residues in the CDR3. Germline V gene sequence: CDR1 LGHNA, CDR2 YSLEER. The DNA of the CDR3 is TGCGCCAGCAGCAGGGGGCGGAATACCGGGGAGCTGTTTTTT. As protein: CASSRGRNTGELFF.

This chain links TRBV10-3 with TRBJ1-2; D is uncertain. This CDR3 contains 11 residues. The germline V gene has CDR1 ENHRY and CDR2 SYGVKD. Deletions cut 8 bases from V and 6 bases from J, with 10 bases between. The CDR3 DNA reads TGTGCCATCGACTTCACGAATGGCTACACCTTC. As protein: CAIDFTNGYTF.

The rearrangement links TRBV12-3 or TRBV12-4 to TRBJ1-6; D is ambiguous. This CDR3 is 12 amino acids long. The V end lost 7 bases, the J end lost 11 bases, and 12 bases lay between the germline ends. CDR3 DNA sequence: TGTGCCAGCACCCTATCAGCGGCACCCCTCCACTTT. It specifies CASTLSAAPLHF.

This clone was counted a few times. The rearrangement joins TRBV7-6 to TRBJ2-3; TRBD2 agrees at 7 bases. The germline CDR1 and CDR2 sequences are SGHVS and FNYEAQ. The CDR3 has 16 amino acids. Trimming took 4 bases from V and 3 from J; bases not matched to a gene: 10. As DNA, the CDR3 is TGTGCCAGCAGCTCCTTTAGCGGGTCTTATACAGATACGCAGTATTTT. Its translation is CASSSFSGSYTDTQYF.

The rearrangement uses TRBV7-8 and TRBJ1-2, with 7 positions matching TRBD1. V trimming: 0 bases; J trimming: 1 base; junction bases outside the gene matches: 2. This CDR3 region has 15 residues. The germline V gene has CDR1 SGHVS and CDR2 FQNEAQ. CDR3 loop: CASSLAGTDNYGYTF. For the CDR3, the DNA is TGTGCCAGCAGCTTAGCGGGGACAGATAACTATGGCTACACCTTC.